The 9 T cell receptor beta chains below come from one sample, sequenced in a study of beta chain features in type 1 diabetes. Expressed TCRB transcripts were sequenced because the isolated RNA had all been reverse transcribed beforehand. The method was immunoSEQ multiplex PCR; TCRdb's version includes in-frame clones alone and lacks a portion of them. The data contain about 350,000 clones, around 19% of them singletons. The sample consisted of naive CD4+ T cells from blood. These receptors all come from a woman between 18 and 30 years old in good health.

The chain uses TRBV18 and TRBJ2-7, with 8 bases fitting TRBD2. The CDR3 length is 15 residues. The V gene's germline CDR1 is KGHSH and CDR2 LQKENI. The ends lost 3 bases at V and 2 bases at J; junction bases unmatched: 6. CDR3 sequence (DNA): TGTGCCAGCTCACCTCGGACTAGCAGAACCTACGAGCAGTACTTC. This gives the protein CASSPRTSRTYEQYF.

The chain couples TRBV29-1 to TRBJ2-7; 8 bases align to TRBD1. The CDR3 runs to 14 residues. With 4 bases clipped from V and 4 bases from J, the junction kept 9 bases outside the gene matches. CDR1 and CDR2 (germline): SQVTM, ANQGSEA. This CDR3 reads CSVAPGGASYEQYF. CDR3 DNA: TGCAGCGTTGCCCCAGGGGGCGCGTCGTACGAGCAGTACTTC.

This chain joins TRBV4-1 and TRBJ2-1, with unresolved D. The CDR3 spans 12 residues. Germline CDR1 reads MGHRA; CDR2 reads YSYEKL. V was shortened by 3 bases and J by 8 bases, with 8 bases between the two germline ends. The CDR3 protein is CASSHPRDEQFF. CDR3 DNA sequence: TGCGCCAGCAGCCACCCACGCGATGAGCAGTTCTTC.

The chain carries TRBV6-5 and TRBJ2-7; 8 positions agree with TRBD2. The CDR3 loop spans 15 amino acids. The germline gives CDR1 MNHEY, CDR2 SVGAGI. Germline trimming cut 2 bases from V and 3 bases from J; bases unmatched to any gene: 6. The CDR3 region is CASSYSASGFYEQYF. CDR3 in DNA: TGTGCCAGCAGTTACAGCGCTAGCGGGTTCTACGAGCAGTACTTC.

This clone was observed a few times. The rearrangement links TRBV4-1 to TRBJ2-1, with 8 bases fitting TRBD2. The V gene end was trimmed by 2 bases and the J gene end by 5 bases; junction bases not matched to a gene: 5. Germline lookup yields CDR1 MGHRA and CDR2 YSYEKL. The length of the CDR3 is 15 residues. The CDR3 loop reads CASSQRTSRDNEQFF. The CDR3 bases are TGCGCCAGCAGCCAACGGACTAGCAGGGACAATGAGCAGTTCTTC.

V and J are TRBV6-5 and TRBJ2-7; D remains ambiguous. V gave up 6 bases and J gave up 2 bases, with 17 bases separating them. This CDR3 is built from 15 residues. Germline-derived CDR1 and CDR2 are MNHEY and SVGAGI. CDR3 residues: CASSRSAVPPYEQYF. The CDR3 DNA follows: TGTGCCAGCAGCCGTTCCGCAGTCCCCCCCTACGAGCAGTACTTC.

The gene calls are TRBV7-9 and TRBJ1-2; D gene ambiguous. Trimming left V 5 bases short and J 12 bases short, with 16 bases between. The CDR3 runs 12 residues. Per germline, CDR1 SEHNR and CDR2 FQNEAQ (reference sequence). The CDR3 here is CASSPKVAGNTF. The CDR3 nucleotides are TGTGCCAGCAGCCCAAAGGTGGCAGGCAACACCTTC.

Only a few counts were recorded for this clone. One end of the junction fails to match germline, which may point to a read error. The chain combines TRBV11-2 with TRBJ2-1; the D gene is possibly TRBD2 (6 bases). This CDR3 spans 18 amino acids. From germline, CDR1 is SGHAT and CDR2 FQNNGV. This chain's CDR3 is CASSLAARPGDSDNEQFF. As DNA, the CDR3 is TGTGCCAGCAGCTTAGCCGCTCGTCCCGGGGACTCCGACAATGAGCAGTTCTTC. Using reference TRBV11-2 and TRBJ2-1 for the parts outside the CDR3, the full variable domain is EAGVAQSPRYKIIEKRQSVAFWCNPISGHATLYWYQQILGQGPKLLIQFQNNGVVDDSQLPKDRFSAERLKGVDSTLKIQPAKLEDSAVYLCASSLAARPGDSDNEQFFGPGTRLTVL.

This clone was found a few times. The J gene is TRBJ2-1, the V gene TRBV30; perhaps TRBD1 as D (5 bases). The V end lost 1 base, the J end lost 5 bases, and 9 bases lay between the germline ends. Germline CDR1 GTSNPN, CDR2 SVGIG (reference sequence). The length of the CDR3 is 13 residues. The CDR3 loop is CAWSEGPNNEQFF. In DNA, the CDR3 is TGTGCCTGGAGTGAGGGGCCTAACAATGAGCAGTTCTTC. The full variable domain, its missing parts supplied by reference TRBV30 and TRBJ2-1, is SQTIHQWPATLVQPVGSPLSLECTVEGTSNPNLYWYRQAAGRGLQLLFYSVGIGQISSEVPQNLSASRPQDRQFILSSKKLLLSDSGFYLCAWSEGPNNEQFFGPGTRLTVL.